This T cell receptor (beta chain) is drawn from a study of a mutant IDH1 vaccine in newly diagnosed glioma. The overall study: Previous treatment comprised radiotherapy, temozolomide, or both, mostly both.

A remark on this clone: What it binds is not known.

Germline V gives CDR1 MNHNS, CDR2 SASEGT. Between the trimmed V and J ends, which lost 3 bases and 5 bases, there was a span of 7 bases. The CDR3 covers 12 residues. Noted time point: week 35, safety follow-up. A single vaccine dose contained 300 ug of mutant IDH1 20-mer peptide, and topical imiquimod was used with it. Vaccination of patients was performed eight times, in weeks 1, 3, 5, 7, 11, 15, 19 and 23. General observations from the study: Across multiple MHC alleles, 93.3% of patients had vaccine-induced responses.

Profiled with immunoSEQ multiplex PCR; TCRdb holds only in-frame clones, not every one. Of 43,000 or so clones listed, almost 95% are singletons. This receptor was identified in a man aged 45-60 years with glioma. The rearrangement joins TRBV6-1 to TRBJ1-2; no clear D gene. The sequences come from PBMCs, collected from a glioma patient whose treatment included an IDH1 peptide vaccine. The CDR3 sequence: CASSEQQYGYTF. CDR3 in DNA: TGTGCCAGCAGTGAGCAGCAGTATGGCTACACCTTC.